These 14 T cell receptor beta chains were all obtained from the same sample, sequenced in a study of blood T cell repertoires in COVID-19. Clones were sequenced by immunoSEQ multiplex PCR, and TCRdb holds only the in-frame ones, with some missing. Among tens of thousands of clones listed, 88% were seen once. The sample taken for sequencing was peripheral blood. These receptors came from a human donor in a cohort sampled during active COVID-19.

The V and J genes are TRBV7-9 and TRBJ2-3; D is possibly TRBD2 (6 bases). The CDR3 is 16 amino acids. Germline V gene data show CDR1 as SEHNR and CDR2 as FQNEAQ (reference sequence). Trimming removed 4 bases at V and 0 bases at J, with 14 bases between. The DNA of the CDR3 is TGTGCCAGCAGCTCCCGGACTATATCTAGCACAGATACGCAGTATTTT. This codes for CASSSRTISSTDTQYF.

This clone was seen only once. V gene TRBV7-3 combines with J gene TRBJ2-3, with 8 bases that match TRBD2. The length of the CDR3 is 13 residues. Germline CDR1 SGHTA, CDR2 FQGTGA. Trimming cost V 5 bases and J 5 bases; bases outside gene matches: 3. This chain's CDR3 is CASSLTSGDTQYF. The CDR3 DNA is TGTGCCAGCAGCCTCACTAGCGGAGATACGCAGTATTTT.

This chain connects TRBV9 to TRBJ2-5, with 13 bases lining up with TRBD2. V lost 3 bases, J lost 2 bases, and 4 bases stayed unmatched. Germline-derived CDR1 and CDR2 are SGDLS and YYNGEE. The length of the CDR3 is 16 residues. Here the CDR3 reads CASSGTSGSEQETQYF. The CDR3 nucleotides are TGTGCCAGCAGCGGGACTAGCGGGAGCGAACAAGAGACCCAGTACTTC.

This chain uses TRBV5-6 with TRBJ1-1; possible D gene TRBD1, 5 bases. The ends were cut back, 4 bases at V and 4 bases at J, with 20 bases in the middle. From germline, CDR1 is SGHDT and CDR2 YYEEEE. The length of the CDR3 is 16 residues. The CDR3 is CASSVLVATGPTEAFF. The CDR3 DNA is TGTGCCAGCAGCGTACTTGTCGCCACAGGCCCCACTGAAGCTTTCTTT.

The V gene is TRBV30, the J gene TRBJ1-5, with 9 bases that match TRBD1. With 1 base clipped from V and 5 bases from J, the junction kept 9 bases outside the gene matches. CDR1 is GTSNPN, CDR2 SVGIG, per germline (reference sequence). The CDR3 loop spans 16 amino acids. The CDR3 coding sequence is TGTGCCTGGAGTGGATACAGGGGGCGGGAAGATCAGCCCCAGCATTTT. Translated: CAWSGYRGREDQPQHF.

The gene calls are TRBV12-3 or TRBV12-4 and TRBJ1-1; TRBD1 aligns across 8 bases. The CDR3 loop spans 13 amino acids. V lost 4 bases to trimming and J lost 4 bases; unmatched junction nucleotides: 2. The CDR3 nucleotides are TGTGCCAGCAGTTGGCAGGGGGCCACTGAAGCTTTCTTT. Amino acid sequence: CASSWQGATEAFF.

This chain connects TRBV4-2 to TRBJ1-2, with D uncertain. The ends were cut back, 5 bases at V and 7 bases at J, with 8 bases in the middle. Per the germline V gene, CDR1 is LGHNA and CDR2 is YNFKEQ. This CDR3 region has 11 residues. The CDR3 reads CASSSSGGYTF. DNA for the CDR3: TGTGCCAGCAGCTCCAGTGGTGGCTACACCTTC.

V and J are TRBV24-1 and TRBJ2-2, with a weak D call TRBD1 (6 bases). V lost 7 bases and J lost 4, with 9 bases in between. Per the germline V gene, CDR1 is KGHDR and CDR2 is SFDVKD. This CDR3 has 13 residues. In nucleotides, the CDR3 is TGTGCCACCAGGACAGGCGGCACCGGGGAGCTGTTTTTT. Amino acids: CATRTGGTGELFF.

This chain joins TRBV4-3 and TRBJ1-4; D is unresolved. Germline lookup yields CDR1 LGHNA and CDR2 YSLEER. V shed 1 base and J shed 8 bases, with 14 bases lying between them. The CDR3 extends over 15 amino acids. CDR3 region: CASSQGGRTLEKLFF. CDR3 coding DNA: TGCGCCAGCAGCCAAGGAGGGAGGACCCTAGAAAAACTGTTTTTT.

This clone appeared a single time. V gene TRBV19 combines with J gene TRBJ2-7, with D perhaps TRBD1 (5 bases). Germline loops: CDR1 LNHDA, CDR2 SQIVND (reference sequence). CDR3 length equals 14 residues. V was shortened by 5 bases and J by 3 bases, with 14 bases between the two germline ends. CDR3 sequence reads: CASSYRMKGYEQYF. The CDR3 DNA is TGTGCCAGTAGTTACAGGATGAAGGGCTACGAGCAGTACTTC.

The table lists this clone with a count of one. The chain joins TRBV28 to TRBJ2-3; 9 nucleotides line up with TRBD2. The J segment lost 4 bases and the V segment lost 5 bases, leaving 7 bases of the junction unmatched. From germline, CDR1 is MDHEN and CDR2 SYDVKM. This CDR3 spans 15 amino acids. For the CDR3, the DNA is TGTGCCAGCAGTCGTAGCGGGAGTCACGCAGATACGCAGTATTTT. Residues: CASSRSGSHADTQYF.

V is TRBV5-1 and J is TRBJ1-3; 8 nucleotides agree with TRBD1. Germline CDR1 is SGHRS and CDR2 is YFSETQ. CDR3 length: 14 amino acids. J was trimmed by 9 bases and V by 3 bases; bases with no gene match: 8. The CDR3 DNA follows: TGCGCCAGCAGCTCGGACGGACAGGGAGGCACCATATATTTT. It encodes CASSSDGQGGTIYF.

This chain uses TRBV10-1 with TRBJ2-4; TRBD2 matches at 10 bases. Germline values: CDR1 WNHNN, CDR2 SYGVQD (reference sequence). Unmatched junction bases numbered 13, after V lost 1 base and J lost 1 base. This CDR3 region has 20 residues. The CDR3 protein is CASSEFKAGGPGLAKNIQYF. CDR3 DNA sequence: TGCGCCAGCAGTGAGTTTAAAGCGGGAGGGCCCGGGCTTGCCAAAAACATTCAGTACTTC.

A single count supports this clone. The chain couples TRBV5-1 to TRBJ1-6, with 10 bases matching TRBD1. The CDR3 totals 15 residues. CDR1 SGHRS and CDR2 YFSETQ come from the germline V gene. The ends lost 2 bases at V and 10 bases at J; junction bases unmatched: 6. The DNA for the CDR3 is TGCGCCAGCAGCTTCGGGACAGGGGAAAGGTCACCCCTCCACTTT. It specifies CASSFGTGERSPLHF.